In this sample, the clone carrying this TCR beta chain turned up a few times. Its specificity is unknown. Indicated treatment: oral pan-JAK inhibitor, 5-10 mg twice daily. Starting from PBMCs, sorting isolated CD4+ and CD8+ T cells. Reverse transcription of extracted RNA yielded cDNA, which provided the sequencing template. Repertoires were generated with immunoSEQ multiplex PCR, while TCRdb's copy carries only in-frame clones and drops some. The sample shows a few hundred thousand clones, roughly two fifths of them seen only once. The data derive from a study of CD8+ T cells in alopecia areata. Study summary: Administration of oral tofacitinib to treated patients was at 5 to 10 mg twice daily. Study-level results: On tofacitinib, scalp and blood still held many of the expanded lesional clones.

Germline lookup yields CDR1 GTSNPN and CDR2 SVGIG (reference sequence). The CDR3 contains 16 residues. Trimming took off 2 bases at V and 0 bases at J, with 11 bases between the two ends. This TCR derives from a human donor with alopecia areata. The material was CD4+ T cells sorted from blood, obtained around week 30, from a patient treated with tofacitinib. The chain combines TRBV30 with TRBJ2-6, with D possibly TRBD1 on 6 matching bases. This chain's CDR3 is CAWSSGASSGANVLTF. As DNA, the CDR3 is TGTGCCTGGAGTTCAGGGGCGAGCTCTGGGGCCAACGTCCTGACTTTC.